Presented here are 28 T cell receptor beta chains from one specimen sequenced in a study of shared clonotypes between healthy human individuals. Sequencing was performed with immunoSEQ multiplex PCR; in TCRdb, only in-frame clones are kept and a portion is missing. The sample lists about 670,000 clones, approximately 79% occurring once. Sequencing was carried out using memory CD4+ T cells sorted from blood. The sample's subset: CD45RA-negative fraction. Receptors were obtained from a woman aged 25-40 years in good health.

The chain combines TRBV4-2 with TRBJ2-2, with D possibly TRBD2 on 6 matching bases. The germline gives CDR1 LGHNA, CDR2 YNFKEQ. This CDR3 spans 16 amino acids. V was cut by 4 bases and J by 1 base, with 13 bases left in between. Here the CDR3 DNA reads TGTGCCAGCAGCCCCCGGGCTAGCGAGAACACCGGGGAGCTGTTTTTT. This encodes CASSPRASENTGELFF.

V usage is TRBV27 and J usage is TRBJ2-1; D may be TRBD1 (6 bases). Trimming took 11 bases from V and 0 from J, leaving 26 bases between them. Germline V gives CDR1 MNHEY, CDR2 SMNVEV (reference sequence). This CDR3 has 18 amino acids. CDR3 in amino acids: CAASPRLNTGYSYNEQFF. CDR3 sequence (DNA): TGTGCCGCCAGTCCTCGGCTTAACACAGGGTACTCCTACAATGAGCAGTTCTTC.

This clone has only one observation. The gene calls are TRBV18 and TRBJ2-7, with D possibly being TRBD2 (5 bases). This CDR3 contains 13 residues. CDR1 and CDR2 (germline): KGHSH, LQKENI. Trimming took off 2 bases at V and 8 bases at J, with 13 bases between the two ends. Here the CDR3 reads CASSPEGGRKQYF. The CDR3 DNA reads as TGTGCCAGCTCACCAGAGGGCGGCCGGAAGCAGTACTTC. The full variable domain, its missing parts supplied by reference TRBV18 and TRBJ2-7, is NAGVMQNPRHLVRRRGQEARLRCSPMKGHSHVYWYRQLPEEGLKFMVYLQKENIIDESGMPKERFSAEFPKEGPSILRIQQVVRGDSAAYFCASSPEGGRKQYFGPGTRLTVT.

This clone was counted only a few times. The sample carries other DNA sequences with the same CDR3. The CDR3 reads CASSGEGQGQETQYF. CDR3 bases: TGTGCCAGCAGTGGGGAGGGACAGGGGCAAGAGACCCAGTACTTC. This rearrangement joins TRBV2 to TRBJ2-5; 10 bases agree with TRBD1. Germline V gives CDR1 SNHLY, CDR2 FYNNEI. Unmatched junction bases numbered 4, after V lost 4 bases and J lost 2 bases. The CDR3 consists of 15 residues.

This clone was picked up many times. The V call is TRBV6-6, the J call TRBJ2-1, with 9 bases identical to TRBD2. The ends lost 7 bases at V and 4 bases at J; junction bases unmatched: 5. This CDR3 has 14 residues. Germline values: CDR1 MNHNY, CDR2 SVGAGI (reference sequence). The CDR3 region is CASKASGIYNEQFF. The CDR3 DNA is TGTGCCAGCAAGGCTAGCGGGATTTACAATGAGCAGTTCTTC.

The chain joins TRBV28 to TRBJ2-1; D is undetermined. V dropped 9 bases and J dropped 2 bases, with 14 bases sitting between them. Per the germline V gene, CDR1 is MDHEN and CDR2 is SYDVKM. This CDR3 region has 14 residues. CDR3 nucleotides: TGTGCCAGTAGTCCCGGCGGAGCCTACAATGAGCAGTTCTTC. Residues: CASSPGGAYNEQFF.

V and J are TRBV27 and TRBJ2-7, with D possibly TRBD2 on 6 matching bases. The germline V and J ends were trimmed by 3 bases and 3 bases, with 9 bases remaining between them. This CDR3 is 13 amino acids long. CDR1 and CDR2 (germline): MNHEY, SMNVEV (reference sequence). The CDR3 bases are TGTGCCAGCAGTTTTATCGGGGGCTACGAGCAGTACTTC. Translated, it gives CASSFIGGYEQYF.

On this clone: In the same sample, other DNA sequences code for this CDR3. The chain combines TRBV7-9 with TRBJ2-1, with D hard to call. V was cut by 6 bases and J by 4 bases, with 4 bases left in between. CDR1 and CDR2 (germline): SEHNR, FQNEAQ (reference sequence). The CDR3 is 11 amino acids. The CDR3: CASREYNEQFF. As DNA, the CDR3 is TGTGCCAGCAGGGAGTACAATGAGCAGTTCTTC.

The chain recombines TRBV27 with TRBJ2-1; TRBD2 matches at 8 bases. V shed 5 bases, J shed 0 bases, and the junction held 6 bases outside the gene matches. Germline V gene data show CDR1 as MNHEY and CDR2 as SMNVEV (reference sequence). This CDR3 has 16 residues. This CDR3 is CASSKALAASYNEQFF. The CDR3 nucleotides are TGTGCCAGCAGTAAAGCACTAGCGGCCTCCTACAATGAGCAGTTCTTC.

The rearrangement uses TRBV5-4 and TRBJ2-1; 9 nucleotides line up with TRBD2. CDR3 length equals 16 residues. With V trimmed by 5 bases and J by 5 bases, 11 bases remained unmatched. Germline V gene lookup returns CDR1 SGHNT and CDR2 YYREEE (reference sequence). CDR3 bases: TGTGCCAGCAGGCCGAAGACTAGCGGAGAGAACAATGAGCAGTTCTTC. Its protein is CASRPKTSGENNEQFF. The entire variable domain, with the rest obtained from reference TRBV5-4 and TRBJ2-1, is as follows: ETGVTQSPTHLIKTRGQQVTLRCSSQSGHNTVSWYQQALGQGPQFIFQYYREEENGRGNFPPRFSGLQFPNYSSELNVNALELDDSALYLCASRPKTSGENNEQFFGPGTRLTVL.

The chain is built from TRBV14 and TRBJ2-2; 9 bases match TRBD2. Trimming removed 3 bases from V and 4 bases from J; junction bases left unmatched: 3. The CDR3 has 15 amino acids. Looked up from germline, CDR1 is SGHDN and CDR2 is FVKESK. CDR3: CASSQGSGSTGELFF. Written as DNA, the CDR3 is TGTGCCAGCAGCCAGGGTAGCGGGAGCACCGGGGAGCTGTTTTTT.

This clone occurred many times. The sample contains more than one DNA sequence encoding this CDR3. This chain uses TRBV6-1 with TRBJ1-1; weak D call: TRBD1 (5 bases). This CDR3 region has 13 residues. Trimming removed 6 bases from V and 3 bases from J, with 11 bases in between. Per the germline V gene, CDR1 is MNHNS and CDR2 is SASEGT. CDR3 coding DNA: TGTGCCAGCAGCCTGGAGGGGCACACTGAAGCTTTCTTT. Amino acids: CASSLEGHTEAFF.

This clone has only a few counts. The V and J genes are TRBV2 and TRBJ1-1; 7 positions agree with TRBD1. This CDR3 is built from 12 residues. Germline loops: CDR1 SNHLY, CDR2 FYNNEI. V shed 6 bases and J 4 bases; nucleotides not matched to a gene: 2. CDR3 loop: CASRGQSTEAFF. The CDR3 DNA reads TGTGCCAGCAGGGGACAGAGCACTGAAGCTTTCTTT.

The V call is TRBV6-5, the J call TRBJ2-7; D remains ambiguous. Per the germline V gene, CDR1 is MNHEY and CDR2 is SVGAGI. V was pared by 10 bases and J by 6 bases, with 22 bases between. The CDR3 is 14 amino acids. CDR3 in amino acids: CATSLDALAGEQYF. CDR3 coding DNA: TGTGCCACCTCCCTGGACGCCTTGGCAGGCGAGCAGTACTTC.

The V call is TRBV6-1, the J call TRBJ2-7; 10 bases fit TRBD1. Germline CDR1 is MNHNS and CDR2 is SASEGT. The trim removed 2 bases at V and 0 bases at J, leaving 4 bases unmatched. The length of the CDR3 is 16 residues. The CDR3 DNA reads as TGTGCCAGCAGTGAATTTGGGACAGGGGACTCCTACGAGCAGTACTTC. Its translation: CASSEFGTGDSYEQYF.

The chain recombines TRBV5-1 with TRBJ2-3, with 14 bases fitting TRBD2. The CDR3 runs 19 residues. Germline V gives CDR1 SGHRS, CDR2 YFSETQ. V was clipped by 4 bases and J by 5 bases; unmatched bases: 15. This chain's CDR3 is CASSRGLAGVVSVGDTQYF. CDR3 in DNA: TGCGCCAGCAGCCGGGGACTAGCGGGAGTTGTGTCTGTTGGAGATACGCAGTATTTT.

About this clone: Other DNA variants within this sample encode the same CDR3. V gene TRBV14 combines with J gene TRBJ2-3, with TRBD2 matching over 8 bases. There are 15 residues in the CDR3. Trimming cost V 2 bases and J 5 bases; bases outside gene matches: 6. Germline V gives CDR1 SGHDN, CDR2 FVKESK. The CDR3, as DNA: TGTGCCAGCAGCCAACTAGCGGGCGGCGGAGATACGCAGTATTTT. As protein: CASSQLAGGGDTQYF. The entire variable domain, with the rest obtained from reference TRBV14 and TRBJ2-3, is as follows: EAGVTQFPSHSVIEKGQTVTLRCDPISGHDNLYWYRRVMGKEIKFLLHFVKESKQDESGMPNNRFLAERTGGTYSTLKVQPAELEDSGVYFCASSQLAGGGDTQYFGPGTRLTVL.

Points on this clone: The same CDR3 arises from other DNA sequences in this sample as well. CDR3 in DNA: TGTGCCAGCTCACCACCGGGCCGGAGCTCCTACGAGCAGTACTTC. Its translation is CASSPPGRSSYEQYF. This sequence joins TRBV18 and TRBJ2-7, with D hard to call. The ends were cut back, 0 bases at V and 0 bases at J, with 9 bases in the middle. The CDR3 is made up of 15 amino acids. From germline, CDR1 is KGHSH and CDR2 LQKENI.

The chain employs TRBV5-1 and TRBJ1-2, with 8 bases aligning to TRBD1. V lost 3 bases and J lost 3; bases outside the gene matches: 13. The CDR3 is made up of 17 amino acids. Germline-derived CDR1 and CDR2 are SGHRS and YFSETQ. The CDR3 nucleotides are TGCGCCAGCAGCTCCGATAGACAGGGGCCTTTTGACTATGGCTACACCTTC. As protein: CASSSDRQGPFDYGYTF.

CDR3 protein: CASSPRSGGEKLFF. The CDR3 bases are TGTGCCAGCTCACCACGGAGTGGGGGTGAAAAACTGTTTTTT. The chain combines TRBV18 with TRBJ1-4; TRBD1 might be the D (5 bases). Germline V CDR1 and CDR2: KGHSH, LQKENI. The V end lost 1 base, the J end lost 7 bases, and 10 bases lay between the germline ends. This CDR3 has 14 residues.

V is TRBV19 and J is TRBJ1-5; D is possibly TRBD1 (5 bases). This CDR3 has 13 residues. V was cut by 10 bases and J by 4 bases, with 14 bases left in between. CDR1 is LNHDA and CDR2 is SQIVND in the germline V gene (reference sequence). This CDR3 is CAIGAGGNQPQHF. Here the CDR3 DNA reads TGTGCCATTGGGGCGGGTGGGAATCAGCCCCAGCATTTT. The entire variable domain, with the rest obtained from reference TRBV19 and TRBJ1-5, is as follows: DGGITQSPKYLFRKEGQNVTLSCEQNLNHDAMYWYRQDPGQGLRLIYYSQIVNDFQKGDIAEGYSVSREKKESFPLTVTSAQKNPTAFYLCAIGAGGNQPQHFGDGTRLSIL.

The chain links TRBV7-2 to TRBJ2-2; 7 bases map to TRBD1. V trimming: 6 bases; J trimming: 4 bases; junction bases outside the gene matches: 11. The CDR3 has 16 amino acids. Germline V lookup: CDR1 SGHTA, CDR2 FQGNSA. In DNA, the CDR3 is TGTGCCAGCAGGTCTCCGGGACAGCGATTCACCGGGGAGCTGTTTTTT. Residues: CASRSPGQRFTGELFF.

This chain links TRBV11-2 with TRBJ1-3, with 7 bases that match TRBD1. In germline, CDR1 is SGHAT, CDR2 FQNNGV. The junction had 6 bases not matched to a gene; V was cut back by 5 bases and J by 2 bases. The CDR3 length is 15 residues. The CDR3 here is CASSPYRGAGNTIYF. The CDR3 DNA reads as TGTGCCAGCAGCCCCTACAGGGGAGCTGGAAACACCATATATTTT.

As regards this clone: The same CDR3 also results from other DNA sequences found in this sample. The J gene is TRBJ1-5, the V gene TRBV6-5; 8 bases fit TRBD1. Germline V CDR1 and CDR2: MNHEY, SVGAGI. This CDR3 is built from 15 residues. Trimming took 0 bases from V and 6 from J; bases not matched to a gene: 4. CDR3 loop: CASSYSRQGTQPQHF. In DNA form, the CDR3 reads TGTGCCAGCAGTTACTCGAGACAGGGGACTCAGCCCCAGCATTTT.

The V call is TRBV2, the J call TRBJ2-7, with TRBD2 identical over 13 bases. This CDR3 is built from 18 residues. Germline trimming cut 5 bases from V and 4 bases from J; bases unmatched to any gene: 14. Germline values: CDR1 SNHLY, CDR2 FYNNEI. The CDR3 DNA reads TGTGCCAGCAGTTTGGGACGGCTGGGACTAGCGGGATCGTACGAGCAGTACTTC. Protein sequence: CASSLGRLGLAGSYEQYF.

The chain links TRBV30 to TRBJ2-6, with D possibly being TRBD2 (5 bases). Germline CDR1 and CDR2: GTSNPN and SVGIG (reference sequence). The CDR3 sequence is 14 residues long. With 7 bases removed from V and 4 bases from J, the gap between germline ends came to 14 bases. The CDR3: CAYQESGGANVLTF. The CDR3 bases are TGTGCCTACCAGGAGTCGGGAGGGGCCAACGTCCTGACTTTC.

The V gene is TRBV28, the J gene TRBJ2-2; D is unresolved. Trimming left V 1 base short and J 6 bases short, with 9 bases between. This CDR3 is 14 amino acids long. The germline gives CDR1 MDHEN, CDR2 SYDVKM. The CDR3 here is CASSLYGFAGELFF. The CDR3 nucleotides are TGTGCCAGCAGTTTATACGGATTTGCCGGGGAGCTGTTTTTT. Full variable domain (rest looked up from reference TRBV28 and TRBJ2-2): DVKVTQSSRYLVKRTGEKVFLECVQDMDHENMFWYRQDPGLGLRLIYFSYDVKMKEKGDIPEGYSVSREKKERFSLILESASTNQTSMYLCASSLYGFAGELFFGEGSRLTVL.

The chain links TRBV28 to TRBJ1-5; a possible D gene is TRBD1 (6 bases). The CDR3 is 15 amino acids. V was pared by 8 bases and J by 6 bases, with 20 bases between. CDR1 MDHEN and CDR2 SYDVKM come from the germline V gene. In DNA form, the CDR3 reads TGTGCCAGCCGGACGGGGGGGGGCTCGCTTCAGCCCCAGCATTTT. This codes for CASRTGGGSLQPQHF.